The clone carrying this T cell receptor (beta chain) was seen just once. The ends were cut back, 8 bases at V and 6 bases at J, with 22 bases in the middle. This CDR3 is built from 15 residues. CDR1 SNHLY and CDR2 FYNNEI come from the germline V gene. This sample was taken from a study of T cell changes during pregnancy in multiple sclerosis. Measured with immunoSEQ multiplex PCR; TCRdb has only the in-frame clones, and not every one. The data hold 35,000 to 45,000 clones, with roughly 87% observed a single time. Sequencing used CD4+ T cells from peripheral blood mononuclear cells, obtained after pregnancy. This receptor was identified in a female donor with multiple sclerosis, enrolled in a pregnancy study. J is TRBJ1-2 and V is TRBV2, with D unresolved. In DNA, the CDR3 is TGTGCCAGCCGGAGGTCCCTGCGTCAATTGGATGGCTACACCTTC. Its protein product is CASRRSLRQLDGYTF.